This TCR beta chain came from a study of T cell responses to AZD1222 COVID-19 vaccine (dated by TCRdb to the early 2020s). Background on the whole study: AZD1222 recipients given second doses at about 4 weeks or at about 12 weeks were pooled, since spike-specific TCR depth and breadth were not found to differ between the two schedules. TCR sequencing was performed for roughly 250 trial participants, of whom approximately 200 were given two doses of AZD1222 and around 26 were given two doses of MenACWY control vaccine. Trial participants were enrolled by age into subgroups of 18-55, 56-69 and 70-plus years, and about 150, 27 and 61 TCR-sequenced participants, respectively, were included in these subgroups. Study-level results and caveats: Conclusions about previously exposed vaccinees are limited because only six or seven AZD1222 recipients were SARS-CoV-2 seropositive at baseline. CD4 TCRs associated with the vaccine covered the entire spike protein, and the dominant responses were in regions 160-218 and 743-854. After two AZD1222 doses, both the breadth and the depth of spike-specific TCRs were significantly higher than at day 0 and than in MenACWY recipients. In the small 56-69-year group, the increase in depth fell short of significance, most likely because of low power. No day 14 peak-response samples were available, so repertoires were characterized only after the peak T cell response. Epitopes outside the regions mutated in the B.1.351 and B.1.1.7 variants were reportedly recognized by nearly half of the unique spike-specific TCRs. Participants were mostly white British, with more females than males. The authors suggested clonal diversity may have been underestimated.

The cysteine opens and the phenylalanine closes a CDR3 of 13 amino acids. CDR3 DNA only is kept here, 39 bases in frame from base 1. Looking up the germline V gene yields CDR1 ENHRY and CDR2 SYGVKD. Trimming costs V 2 bases and J 6 bases, and their ends lie 10 bases apart. The meaning of the sample's time point label: baseline before first vaccination. Vaccinee samples were obtained from the UK trials COV001 and COV002, which included a single-blind randomized controlled phase 2/3 trial of AZD1222 (ChAdOx1 nCoV-19) in healthy adults. For TCRbeta chain sequencing, PBMC samples were collected from trial participants at day 0 and at day 28 after the second dose. As for this clone: The specificity of this receptor is unknown. Within one base of it there is no much larger clone, and no base qualities were kept.

The CDR3 regions of human TCRbeta chains were analyzed by immunosequencing. Processing in the source paper ran as follows. Repertoire TCRs were checked for matches against a reference library of SARS-CoV-2-specific TCRs that had been generated using the MIRA antigen-specificity platform. Breadth was defined as the fraction of unique TCRs that were SARS-CoV-2-associated. Depth was defined as the fraction of total T cells that were SARS-CoV-2-associated. Each spike-specific TCR was assigned to its reactive spike region and to a CD4 or CD8 class using the MIRA data. Log10-transformed breadth and depth values were compared by one-way ANOVA with Sidak's multiple comparisons tests. Here the immuneACCESS table is served through TCRdb, limited to in-frame sequences with V and J called. Missing clones are a known gap in these copies; in checked studies unresolved V genes cover under half, and the rest lacks a known reason. V, J and clone size reflect that table, while D and trimming were determined from the DNA. Here the sample has 96,000 or so clones; almost 90% occur a single time. The ten top clones hold 26% of the sample.

This receptor was identified in an adult in good health. Recombination joined TRBV10-3 with TRBJ1-2; the D segment cannot be called with confidence. This specimen consisted of peripheral blood, obtained on day 0 of AZD1222 vaccination. The sequence in DNA is TGTGCCATCAGTGAGATGGCAGTTGATGGCTACACCTTC. It specifies CAISEMAVDGYTF.